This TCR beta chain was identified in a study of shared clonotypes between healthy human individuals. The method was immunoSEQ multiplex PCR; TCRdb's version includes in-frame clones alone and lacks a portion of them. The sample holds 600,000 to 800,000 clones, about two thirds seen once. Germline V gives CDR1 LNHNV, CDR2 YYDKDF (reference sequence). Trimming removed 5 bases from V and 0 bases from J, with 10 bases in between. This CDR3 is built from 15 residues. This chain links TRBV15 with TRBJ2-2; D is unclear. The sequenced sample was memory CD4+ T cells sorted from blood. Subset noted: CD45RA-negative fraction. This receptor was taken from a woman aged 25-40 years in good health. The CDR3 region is CATSAGRSNTGELFF. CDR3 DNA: TGTGCCACCAGCGCCGGACGGTCGAACACCGGGGAGCTGTTTTTT.